This is a list of T cell receptor beta chains from one sample in a study of blood T cells in healthy people across ages. TCRdb processed the 5' RACE reads anew with MiXCR; each CDR3 protein has one entry. The sample holds approximately 1.5 million distinct CDR3 sequences; about 45% are singletons and the top ten take just over 4%. The specimen sequenced was blood. These receptors were taken from a woman younger than 35 in good health. Each CDR3 is given with its conserved first and last residue. The D gene is left open where the match is weak. Some rows mark clone size as missing; the rest say once, few, many or name a class of expanded clone.

len	v_gene	j_gene	d_gene	abundance	CDR3aa	CDR3nt
18	TRBV9	TRBJ2-3	-	once	CASSVDDLTPFSTDTQYF	TGTGCCAGCAGCGTAGATGACCTAACCCCTTTTAGCACAGATACGCAGTATTTT
15	TRBV20-1	TRBJ2-7	TRBD2	-	CSARVVGGASYEQYF	TGCAGTGCTAGAGTCGTCGGGGGGGCCTCCTACGAGCAGTACTTC
16	TRBV27	TRBJ2-7	-	-	CASSSHVGLASYEQYF	TGTGCCAGCAGTTCCCATGTTGGCCTAGCGTCCTACGAGCAGTACTTC
10	TRBV29-1	TRBJ1-1	-	few	CSVVDTEAFF	TGCAGCGTCGTGGACACTGAAGCTTTCTTT
13	TRBV20-1	TRBJ1-2	-	-	CSASKGGAGGYTF	TGCAGTGCTTCCAAGGGAGGGGCGGGTGGCTACACCTTC
15	TRBV28	TRBJ1-5	-	-	CASSSLQVLNQPQHF	TGTGCCAGCAGTTCTCTACAGGTTCTTAATCAGCCCCAGCATTTT
13	TRBV19	TRBJ2-1	-	-	CASSWGVHNEQFF	TGTGCCAGTAGTTGGGGGGTCCACAATGAGCAGTTCTTC
13	TRBV29-1	TRBJ2-7	TRBD2	-	CSVDLAGENIHYF	TGCAGCGTTGATCTAGCGGGAGAAAACATTCATTACTTC
14	TRBV12-3/TRBV12-4	TRBJ2-7	-	-	CASSPHRLSYEQYF	TGTGCCAGCAGTCCTCACAGGCTATCCTACGAGCAGTACTTC
12	TRBV24-1	TRBJ1-2	-	-	CATSDTLARYTF	TGTGCCACCAGTGACACCCTTGCCCGCTACACCTTC
16	TRBV6-5	TRBJ1-5	TRBD1	once	CATTSRTGTGNQPQHF	TGTGCCACAACAAGCAGAACCGGGACAGGGAATCAGCCCCAGCATTTT
16	TRBV28	TRBJ2-1	TRBD1	-	CASSPQPGTGYNEQFF	TGTGCCAGCAGTCCCCAGCCCGGGACAGGGTACAATGAGCAGTTCTTC
13	TRBV11-2	TRBJ1-4	-	-	CASTGSLNEKLFF	TGTGCCAGCACAGGCAGCCTTAATGAAAAACTGTTTTTT
14	TRBV7-8	TRBJ2-1	-	few	CASTWRGRDNEQFF	TGTGCCAGCACCTGGAGGGGGCGCGACAATGAGCAGTTCTTC
13	TRBV29-1	TRBJ1-2	-	few	CSVDTFSGDGYTF	TGCAGCGTTGATACATTCTCAGGCGATGGCTACACCTTC
13	TRBV2	TRBJ2-7	-	-	CASSGIQWGEQYF	TGTGCCAGCAGCGGAATACAGTGGGGCGAGCAGTACTTC
13	TRBV28	TRBJ1-6	-	-	CASKGGGGSPLHF	TGTGCCAGCAAGGGTGGGGGGGGTTCACCCCTCCACTTT
13	TRBV2	TRBJ2-5	-	once	CASRGARAETQYF	TGTGCCAGCAGGGGGGCTAGAGCAGAGACCCAGTACTTC
15	TRBV5-1	TRBJ2-7	TRBD1	many	CASSLAGTEYYEQYF	TGCGCCAGCAGTCTCGCCGGGACAGAGTACTACGAGCAGTACTTC
15	TRBV3-1	TRBJ1-1	-	-	CASSQDSRDPTEAFF	TGTGCCAGCAGCCAAGATTCCAGGGACCCCACTGAAGCTTTCTTT
13	TRBV13	TRBJ1-1	-	-	CASSLMGAVEAFF	TGTGCCAGCAGCTTAATGGGCGCGGTTGAAGCTTTCTTT
13	TRBV30	TRBJ1-6	-	-	CAWSVRGNSPLHF	TGTGCCTGGAGTGTACGTGGGAATTCACCCCTCCACTTT
12	TRBV6-5	TRBJ2-4	TRBD1	-	CASSKGQELRYF	TGTGCCAGCAGTAAGGGACAGGAACTTAGGTACTTC
16	TRBV7-9	TRBJ1-1	-	-	CASSSGSVGLNTEAFF	TGTGCCAGCAGCTCTGGGTCAGTGGGGTTGAACACTGAAGCTTTCTTT
15	TRBV11-2	TRBJ2-3	-	few	CASSFGTRGTDTQYF	TGTGCCAGCAGCTTCGGCACTAGGGGTACAGATACGCAGTATTTT
22	TRBV21-1	TRBJ1-1	-	-	CASSKRSKLPGSADRVNNEAFF	TGTGCCAGCAGCAAACGATCTAAACTTCCGGGGTCGGCCGACAGGGTGAATAATGAAGCTTTCTTT
15	TRBV4-1	TRBJ2-2	-	-	CASSQVAGIVGELFF	TGCGCCAGCAGCCAAGTTGCAGGGATCGTCGGGGAGCTGTTTTTT
16	TRBV6-5	TRBJ2-7	-	few	CASKSGIHRDPYEQYF	TGTGCCAGCAAGTCCGGAATCCACAGGGACCCCTACGAGCAGTACTTC
18	TRBV4-3	TRBJ1-4	-	-	CASSQDLQGFATNEKLFF	TGCGCCAGCAGCCAAGATCTTCAGGGCTTTGCAACTAATGAAAAACTGTTTTTT
15	TRBV28	TRBJ2-2	TRBD1	-	CASRYDRVGTGELFF	TGTGCCAGCAGATATGACAGGGTAGGGACCGGGGAGCTGTTTTTT
15	TRBV6-5	TRBJ2-7	-	once	CASKPPGSSYNEQYF	TGTGCCAGCAAACCCCCCGGCAGCTCCTACAATGAGCAGTACTTC
12	TRBV6-2/TRBV6-3	TRBJ2-7	TRBD1	-	CASRDRVGEQYF	TGTGCCAGCAGAGACAGGGTCGGCGAGCAGTACTTC
17	TRBV27	TRBJ2-1	-	few	CASSFAPGTPRHNEQFF	TGTGCCAGCAGTTTTGCCCCCGGGACTCCGAGACACAATGAGCAGTTCTTC
12	TRBV29-1	TRBJ2-5	-	-	CSALLGQETQYF	TGCAGCGCCCTTTTAGGGCAAGAGACCCAGTACTTC
15	TRBV10-3	TRBJ1-2	TRBD1	few	CAISDPGQGVYGYTF	TGTGCCATCAGTGATCCCGGACAGGGGGTCTATGGCTACACCTTC
14	TRBV20-1	TRBJ2-1	TRBD2	few	CSASWLADYNEQFF	TGCAGTGCTAGTTGGCTAGCGGATTACAATGAGCAGTTCTTC